A selection of T cell receptor beta chains follows, all from one sample in a study of T cell repertoires in cytomegalovirus infection. TCRdb redid the calling of the reads with MiXCR, one entry per CDR3 protein. The sample consists of around 570,000 distinct CDR3 sequences, approximately 40% of them appearing once. These TCRs are of unknown antigen specificity. Here the sequenced sample was cultured PBMCs, taken from culture after CMV antigen stimulation. The receptors shown here come from a human donor in good health (CMV status not recorded). Some clones in this sample may be carry-over from other donors' samples. The CDR3 runs from the conserved cysteine through the conserved F or W. The D gene is left open where the match is weak. Size tells how often a clone was seen (once, few, many) or the class of an expanded clone, and some rows leave it out.

>13|many|NA|TRBJ1-5|TRBV7-2
CASSRQGNQPQHF
TGTGCCAGCAGCCGACAGGGCAATCAGCCCCAGCATTTT
>18|NA|TRBD2|TRBJ2-1|TRBV6-6
CASSPWSGGGRTYNEQFF
TGTGCCAGCAGCCCCTGGAGCGGGGGGGGTCGGACCTACAATGAGCAGTTCTTC
>13|many|TRBD1|TRBJ2-5|TRBV7-2
CASSPDRSETQYF
TGTGCCAGCAGCCCGGACAGGTCGGAGACCCAGTACTTC
>15|NA|NA|TRBJ1-5|TRBV6-2/TRBV6-3
CASSPVRSGNQPQHF
TGTGCCAGCAGCCCCGTTAGGTCGGGCAATCAGCCCCAGCATTTT
>17|NA|NA|TRBJ2-1|TRBV2
CARNRDGGPLRYNEQFF
TGTGCCAGAAACAGGGACGGGGGGCCGCTCCGCTACAATGAGCAGTTCTTC
>14|NA|NA|TRBJ2-1|TRBV19
CASSTGDGGNEQFF
TGTGCCAGTAGTACGGGGGATGGGGGCAATGAGCAGTTCTTC
>18|NA|TRBD2|TRBJ2-7|TRBV7-9
CASSFAGGSFGSSYEQYF
TGTGCCAGCAGCTTCGCGGGAGGGTCTTTCGGTAGCTCCTACGAGCAGTACTTC
>14|NA|NA|TRBJ2-5|TRBV6-8
CASSLIRGEETQYF
TGTGCCAGCAGCCTCATTCGAGGGGAGGAGACCCAGTACTTC
>16|NA|TRBD2|TRBJ2-5|TRBV5-1
CASSLAIAGGQETQYF
TGCGCCAGCAGCTTGGCCATTGCGGGGGGGCAAGAGACCCAGTACTTC
>14|few|TRBD1|TRBJ1-1|TRBV10-3
CAISPQGKVTEAFF
TGTGCCATCAGCCCACAGGGGAAAGTGACTGAAGCTTTCTTT